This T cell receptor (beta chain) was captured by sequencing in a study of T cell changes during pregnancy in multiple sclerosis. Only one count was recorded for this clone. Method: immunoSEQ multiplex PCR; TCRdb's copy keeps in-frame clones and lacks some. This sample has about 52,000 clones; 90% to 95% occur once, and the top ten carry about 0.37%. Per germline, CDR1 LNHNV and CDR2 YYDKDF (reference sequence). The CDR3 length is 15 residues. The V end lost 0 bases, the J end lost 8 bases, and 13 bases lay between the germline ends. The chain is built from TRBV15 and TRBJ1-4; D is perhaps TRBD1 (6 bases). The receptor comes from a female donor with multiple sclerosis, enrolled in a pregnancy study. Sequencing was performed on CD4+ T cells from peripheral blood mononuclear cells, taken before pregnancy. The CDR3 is CATSRDQGRGEKLFF. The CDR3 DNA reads TGTGCCACCAGCAGAGACCAGGGGAGAGGGGAAAAACTGTTTTTT.